This section outlines one T cell receptor (beta chain) sequence together with its context. This sample is part of a study of CD8 T cells in Susac syndrome. CDR1 is SGHTA, CDR2 FQGNSA, per germline. The length of the CDR3 is 15 residues. V gave up 9 bases and J gave up 10 bases; unmatched junction bases: 15. Reverse transcription of roughly 0.5 to 1 ug RNA was carried out with random hexamers. TCRdb redid the calling of the immunoSEQ multiplex PCR reads with MiXCR, one entry per CDR3 protein. Counted here are fewer than 90,000 distinct CDR3 sequences, approximately 94% occurring once; the ten biggest clones make up roughly 0.47%.

The chain couples TRBV7-2 to TRBJ2-1, with TRBD2 matching 10 bases. Material for sequencing was CD8+ T cells from PBMCs. This receptor was identified in a human donor with Susac syndrome. CDR3 DNA sequence: TGTGCCAGTCAAGCGGGAGCGGGAGGGCCCTGGGAGCAGTTCTTC. Translated, it gives CASQAGAGGPWEQFF.